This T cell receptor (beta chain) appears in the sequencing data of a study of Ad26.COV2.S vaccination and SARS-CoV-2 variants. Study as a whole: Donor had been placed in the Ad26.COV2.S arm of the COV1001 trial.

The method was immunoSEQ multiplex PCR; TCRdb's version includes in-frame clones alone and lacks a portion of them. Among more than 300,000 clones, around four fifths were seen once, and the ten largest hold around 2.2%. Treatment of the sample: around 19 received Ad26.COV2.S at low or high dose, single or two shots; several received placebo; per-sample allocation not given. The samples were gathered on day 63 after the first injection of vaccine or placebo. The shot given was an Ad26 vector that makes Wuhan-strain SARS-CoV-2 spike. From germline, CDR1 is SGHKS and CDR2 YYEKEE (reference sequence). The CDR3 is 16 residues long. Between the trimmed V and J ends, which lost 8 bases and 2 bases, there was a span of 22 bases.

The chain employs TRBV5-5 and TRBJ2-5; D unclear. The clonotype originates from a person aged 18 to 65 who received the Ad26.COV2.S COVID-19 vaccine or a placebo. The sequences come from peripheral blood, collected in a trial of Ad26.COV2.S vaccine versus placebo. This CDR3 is CASSPLSRATQETQYF. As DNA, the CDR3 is TGTGCCAGTAGTCCACTATCCCGGGCTACTCAAGAGACCCAGTACTTC.